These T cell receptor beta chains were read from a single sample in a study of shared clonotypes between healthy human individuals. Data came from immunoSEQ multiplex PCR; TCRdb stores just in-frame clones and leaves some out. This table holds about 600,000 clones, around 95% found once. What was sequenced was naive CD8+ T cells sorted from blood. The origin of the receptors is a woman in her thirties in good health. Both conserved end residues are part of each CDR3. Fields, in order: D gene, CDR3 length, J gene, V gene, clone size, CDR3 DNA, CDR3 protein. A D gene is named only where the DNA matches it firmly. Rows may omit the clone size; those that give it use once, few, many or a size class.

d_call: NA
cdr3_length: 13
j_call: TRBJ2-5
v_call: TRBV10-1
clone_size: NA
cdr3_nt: TGCGCCAGCAGTGAGACCGAAGGAGAGACCCAGTACTTC
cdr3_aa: CASSETEGETQYF

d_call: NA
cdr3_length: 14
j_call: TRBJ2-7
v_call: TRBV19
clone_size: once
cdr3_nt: TGTGCCAGTAGTGCCCGAGGGGGGCCCTACGAGCAGTACTTC
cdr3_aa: CASSARGGPYEQYF

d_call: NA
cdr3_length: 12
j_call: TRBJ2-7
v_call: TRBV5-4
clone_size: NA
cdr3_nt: TGTGCCAGCAGCCCCAGGGGAGACGAGCAGTACTTC
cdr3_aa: CASSPRGDEQYF

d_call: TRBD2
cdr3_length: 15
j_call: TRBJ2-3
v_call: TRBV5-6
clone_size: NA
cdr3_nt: TGTGCCAGCAGCTCCGGGACTAGCGGCACAGATACGCAGTATTTT
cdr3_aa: CASSSGTSGTDTQYF

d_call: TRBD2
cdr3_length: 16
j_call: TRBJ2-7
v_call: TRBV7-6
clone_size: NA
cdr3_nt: TGTGCCAGCAGCTCGACCGGGACTAGCGAACTCTACGAGCAGTACTTC
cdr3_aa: CASSSTGTSELYEQYF

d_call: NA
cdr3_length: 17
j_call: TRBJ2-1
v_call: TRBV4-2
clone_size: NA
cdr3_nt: TGTGCCAGCAGCCAAGATGGAGGGACGGTGGGGTACAATGAGCAGTTCTTC
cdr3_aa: CASSQDGGTVGYNEQFF

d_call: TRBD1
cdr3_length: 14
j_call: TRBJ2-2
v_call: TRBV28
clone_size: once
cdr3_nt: TGTGCCAGCTTCGGGACAGGTGACTCGGGGGAGCTGTTTTTT
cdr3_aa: CASFGTGDSGELFF

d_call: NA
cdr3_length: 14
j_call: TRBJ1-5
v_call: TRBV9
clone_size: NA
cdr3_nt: TGTGCCAGCAACGTGGACGGCTTAAATCAGCCCCAGCATTTT
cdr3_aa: CASNVDGLNQPQHF

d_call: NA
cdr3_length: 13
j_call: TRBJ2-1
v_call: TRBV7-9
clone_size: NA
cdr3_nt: TGTGCCAGCAGCTTAAGCCAGCGCGATGAGCAGTTCTTC
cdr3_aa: CASSLSQRDEQFF

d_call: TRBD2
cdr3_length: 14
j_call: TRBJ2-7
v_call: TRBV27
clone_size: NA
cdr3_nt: TGTGCCAGCAGTTTTGCGGGAGGCGCCTACGAGCAGTACTTC
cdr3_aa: CASSFAGGAYEQYF

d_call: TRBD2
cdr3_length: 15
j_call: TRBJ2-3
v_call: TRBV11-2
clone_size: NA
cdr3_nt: TGTGCCAGCAGCTCTAGCGGGATTAGCACAGATACGCAGTATTTT
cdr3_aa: CASSSSGISTDTQYF

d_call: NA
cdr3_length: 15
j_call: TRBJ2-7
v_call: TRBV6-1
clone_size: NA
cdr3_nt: TGTGCCAGCAGTGAATCTAGGGTCGGCTCCTACGAGCAGTACTTC
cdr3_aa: CASSESRVGSYEQYF

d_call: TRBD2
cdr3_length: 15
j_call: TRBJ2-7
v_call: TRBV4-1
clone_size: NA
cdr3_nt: TGCGCCAGCAGCCACGGGCGGGAGGGCCCCTACGAGCAGTACTTC
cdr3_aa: CASSHGREGPYEQYF